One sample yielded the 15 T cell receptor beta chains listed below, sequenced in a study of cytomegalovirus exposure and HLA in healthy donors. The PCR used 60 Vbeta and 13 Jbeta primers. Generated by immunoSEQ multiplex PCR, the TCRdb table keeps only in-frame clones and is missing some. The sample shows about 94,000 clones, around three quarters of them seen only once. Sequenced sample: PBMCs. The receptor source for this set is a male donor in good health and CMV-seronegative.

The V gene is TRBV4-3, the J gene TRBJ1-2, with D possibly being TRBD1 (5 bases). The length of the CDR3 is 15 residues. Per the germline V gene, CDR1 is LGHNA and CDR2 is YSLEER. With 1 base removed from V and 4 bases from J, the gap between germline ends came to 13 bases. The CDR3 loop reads CASSQGRQGRYGYTF. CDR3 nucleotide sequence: TGCGCCAGCAGCCAAGGTCGGCAGGGCCGCTATGGCTACACCTTC.

As DNA, the CDR3 is TGTGCCACCAGCTCTACAGGGACCGCCGATGAAAAACTGTTTTTT. Translation: CATSSTGTADEKLFF. The chain couples TRBV15 to TRBJ1-4; D is perhaps TRBD1 (6 bases). CDR1 is LNHNV and CDR2 is YYDKDF in the germline V gene (reference sequence). The V gene lost 5 bases and the J gene lost 6 bases, with 16 bases spanning the gap. CDR3 size: 15 residues.

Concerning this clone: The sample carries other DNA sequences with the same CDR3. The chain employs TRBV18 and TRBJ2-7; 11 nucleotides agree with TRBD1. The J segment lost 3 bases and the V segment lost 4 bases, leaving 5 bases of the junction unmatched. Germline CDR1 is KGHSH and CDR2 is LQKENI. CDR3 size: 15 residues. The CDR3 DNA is TGTGCCAGCTCACTCGGACAGGGGGCTATCTACGAGCAGTACTTC. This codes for CASSLGQGAIYEQYF.

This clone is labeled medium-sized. The CDR3 here is CASSRDRGQGEQYF. The CDR3 coding sequence is TGCGCCAGCAGCCGTGACAGGGGGCAAGGAGAGCAGTACTTC. The rearrangement uses TRBV5-1 and TRBJ2-7; 10 nucleotides agree with TRBD1. The V segment lost 4 bases and the J segment 7 bases; nucleotides outside the gene matches: 8. Germline loops: CDR1 SGHRS, CDR2 YFSETQ. The CDR3 totals 14 residues.

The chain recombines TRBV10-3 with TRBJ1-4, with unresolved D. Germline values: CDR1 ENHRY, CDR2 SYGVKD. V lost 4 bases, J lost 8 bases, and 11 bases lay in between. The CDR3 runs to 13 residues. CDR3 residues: CAISVSGGEKLFF. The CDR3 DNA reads TGTGCCATCAGTGTATCAGGTGGGGAAAAACTGTTTTTT.

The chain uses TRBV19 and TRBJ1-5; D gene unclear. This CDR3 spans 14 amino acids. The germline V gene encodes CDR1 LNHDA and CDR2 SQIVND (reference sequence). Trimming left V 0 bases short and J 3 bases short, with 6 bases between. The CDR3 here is CASSIEHLNQPQHF. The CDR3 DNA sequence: TGTGCCAGTAGTATAGAACACCTCAATCAGCCCCAGCATTTT.

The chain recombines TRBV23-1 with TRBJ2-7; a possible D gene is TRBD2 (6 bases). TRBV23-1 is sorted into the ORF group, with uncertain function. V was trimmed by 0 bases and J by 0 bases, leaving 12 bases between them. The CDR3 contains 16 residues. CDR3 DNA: TGCGCCAGCAGTCAATCTTCGTGGGGAGGCTCCTACGAGCAGTACTTC. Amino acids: CASSQSSWGGSYEQYF.

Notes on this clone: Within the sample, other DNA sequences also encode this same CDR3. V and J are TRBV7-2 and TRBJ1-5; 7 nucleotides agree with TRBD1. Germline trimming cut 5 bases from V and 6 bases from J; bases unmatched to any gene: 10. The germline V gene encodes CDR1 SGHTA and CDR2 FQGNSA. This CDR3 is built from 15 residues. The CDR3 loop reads CASSQQTGTGQPQHF. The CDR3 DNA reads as TGTGCCAGCAGCCAGCAGACAGGGACGGGTCAGCCCCAGCATTTT.

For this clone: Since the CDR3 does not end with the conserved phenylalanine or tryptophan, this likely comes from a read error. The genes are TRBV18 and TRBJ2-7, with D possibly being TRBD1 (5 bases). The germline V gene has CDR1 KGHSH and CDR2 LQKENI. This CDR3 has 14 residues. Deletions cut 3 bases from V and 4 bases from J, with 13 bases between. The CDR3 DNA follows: TGTGCCAGCTCACCTTCGCAGGGAAGGTACGAGCAGTACCTC. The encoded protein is CASSPSQGRYEQYL.

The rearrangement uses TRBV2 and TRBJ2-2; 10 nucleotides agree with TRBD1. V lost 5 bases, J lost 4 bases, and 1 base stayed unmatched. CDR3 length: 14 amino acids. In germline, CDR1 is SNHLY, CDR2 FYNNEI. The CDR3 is CASSRDRGTGELFF. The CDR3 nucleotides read TGTGCCAGCAGTCGGGACAGGGGCACCGGGGAGCTGTTTTTT.

CDR3 nucleotides: TGTGCCATCAAGTCCACGGGACAGGGTTACACTGAAGCTTTCTTT. The encoded protein is CAIKSTGQGYTEAFF. This sequence joins TRBV10-3 and TRBJ1-1; 9 positions agree with TRBD1. Germline V gene data show CDR1 as ENHRY and CDR2 as SYGVKD. This CDR3 has 15 amino acids. The junction had 9 bases not matched to a gene; V was cut back by 7 bases and J by 3 bases.

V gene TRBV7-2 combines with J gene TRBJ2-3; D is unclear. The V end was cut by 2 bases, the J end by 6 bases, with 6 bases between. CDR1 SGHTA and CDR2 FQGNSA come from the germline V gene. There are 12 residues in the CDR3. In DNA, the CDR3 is TGTGCCAGCAGCTTAATTAGCGATACGCAGTATTTT. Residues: CASSLISDTQYF.

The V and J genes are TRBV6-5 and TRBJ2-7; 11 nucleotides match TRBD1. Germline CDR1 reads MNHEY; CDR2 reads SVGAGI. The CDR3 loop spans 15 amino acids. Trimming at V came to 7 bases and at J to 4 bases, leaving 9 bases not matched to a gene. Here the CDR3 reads CASTQVGQGGYEQYF. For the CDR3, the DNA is TGTGCCAGCACCCAAGTGGGACAGGGGGGGTACGAGCAGTACTTC.

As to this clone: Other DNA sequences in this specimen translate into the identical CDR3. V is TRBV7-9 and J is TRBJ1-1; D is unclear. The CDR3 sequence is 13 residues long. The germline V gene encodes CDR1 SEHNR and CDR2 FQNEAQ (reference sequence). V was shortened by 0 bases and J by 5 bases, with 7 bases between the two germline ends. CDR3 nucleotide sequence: TGTGCCAGCAGCTTAGCATCGGGGACTGAAGCTTTCTTT. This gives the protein CASSLASGTEAFF. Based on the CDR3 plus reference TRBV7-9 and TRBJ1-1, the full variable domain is DTGVSQNPRHKITKRGQNVTFRCDPISEHNRLYWYRQTLGQGPEFLTYFQNEAQLEKSRLLSDRFSAERPKGSFSTLEIQRTEQGDSAMYLCASSLASGTEAFFGQGTRLTVV.

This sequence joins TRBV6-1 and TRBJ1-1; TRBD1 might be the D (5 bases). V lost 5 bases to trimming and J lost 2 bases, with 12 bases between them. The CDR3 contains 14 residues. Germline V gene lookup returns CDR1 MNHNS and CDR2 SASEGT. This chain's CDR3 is CASSLGEANTEAFF. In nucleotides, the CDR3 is TGTGCCAGCAGTTTAGGGGAGGCAAACACTGAAGCTTTCTTT.